These 31 T cell receptor beta chains came from one sample sequenced in a study of cytomegalovirus exposure and HLA in healthy donors. The PCR made use of 60 Vbeta and 13 Jbeta primers. Method: immunoSEQ multiplex PCR; TCRdb's copy keeps in-frame clones and lacks some. The sample shows some 190,000 clones, around 84% of them seen only once. The sample taken for sequencing was PBMCs. The origin of the receptors is a woman in her late teens or twenties in good health and CMV-seronegative.

This clone was recorded only once. The chain employs TRBV19 and TRBJ1-5; tentatively, D is TRBD1 (6 bases). The V gene lost 5 bases and the J gene lost 5 bases, with 10 bases spanning the gap. CDR3 size: 13 residues. Germline CDR1 reads LNHDA; CDR2 reads SQIVND (reference sequence). The chain's CDR3 is CASSGDIYQPQHF. In DNA, the CDR3 is TGTGCCAGTAGTGGGGACATCTATCAGCCCCAGCATTTT.

V and J are TRBV7-9 and TRBJ2-2; 10 nucleotides agree with TRBD1. V lost 4 bases and J lost 0; bases outside the gene matches: 5. This CDR3 comprises 17 residues. Germline V CDR1 and CDR2: SEHNR, FQNEAQ (reference sequence). This CDR3 is CASSWTGTGANTGELFF. CDR3 bases: TGTGCCAGCAGCTGGACCGGGACAGGGGCGAACACCGGGGAGCTGTTTTTT.

This chain connects TRBV28 to TRBJ1-2; 8 bases line up with TRBD1. The germline V gene encodes CDR1 MDHEN and CDR2 SYDVKM. After removal of 5 bases from V and 8 bases from J, the junction contained 7 bases not matched to a gene. The CDR3 spans 13 residues. CDR3 DNA: TGTGCCAGCAGTACTCAGGGGGCTCGAGGCTACACCTTC. This sequence encodes CASSTQGARGYTF.

This clone was counted only a few times. The V and J genes are TRBV6-1 and TRBJ1-1; perhaps TRBD1 as D (5 bases). Deletions cut 4 bases from V and 1 base from J, with 13 bases between. The CDR3 length is 15 residues. Germline CDR1 is MNHNS and CDR2 is SASEGT. The CDR3 coding sequence is TGTGCCAGCAGTGGGGGCCTCTGGTCGAACACTGAAGCTTTCTTT. Residues: CASSGGLWSNTEAFF.

V usage is TRBV7-9 and J usage is TRBJ1-2, with D possibly matching TRBD1 (5 bases). Germline CDR1 is SEHNR and CDR2 is FQNEAQ (reference sequence). The V gene lost 5 bases and the J gene lost 5 bases, with 15 bases spanning the gap. The CDR3 has 14 amino acids. CDR3 sequence: CASSPGIGWYGYTF. CDR3 DNA: TGTGCCAGCAGCCCAGGGATCGGGTGGTATGGCTACACCTTC.

This chain connects TRBV9 to TRBJ1-5; D not certain. Germline assignment: CDR1 SGDLS and CDR2 YYNGEE. V was pared by 0 bases and J by 4 bases, with 11 bases between. The CDR3 sequence is 15 residues long. The CDR3 DNA sequence: TGTGCCAGCAGCGTAGACGCAGGAACTAATCAGCCCCAGCATTTT. It codes for CASSVDAGTNQPQHF.

The chain joins TRBV11-2 to TRBJ2-7; 7 bases match TRBD2. This CDR3 region has 15 residues. The V gene end was trimmed by 9 bases and the J gene end by 1 base; junction bases not matched to a gene: 12. The germline gives CDR1 SGHAT, CDR2 FQNNGV. CDR3 in DNA: TGTGCCAGTGGGTCCACTAGCGAATTATCCTACGAGCAGTACTTC. As protein: CASGSTSELSYEQYF. The entire variable domain, with the rest obtained from reference TRBV11-2 and TRBJ2-7, is as follows: EAGVAQSPRYKIIEKRQSVAFWCNPISGHATLYWYQQILGQGPKLLIQFQNNGVVDDSQLPKDRFSAERLKGVDSTLKIQPAKLEDSAVYLCASGSTSELSYEQYFGPGTRLTVT.

The genes are TRBV10-3 and TRBJ2-1; tentative D call: TRBD1 (6 bases). From germline, CDR1 is ENHRY and CDR2 SYGVKD. CDR3 length: 15 residues. The germline V and J ends were trimmed by 0 bases and 4 bases, with 10 bases remaining between them. Here the CDR3 DNA reads TGTGCCATCAGTGAGTCCGGGGACAAGTACAATGAGCAGTTCTTC. Amino acids: CAISESGDKYNEQFF.

The chain uses TRBV5-1 and TRBJ2-5; TRBD2 matches at 9 bases. This CDR3 is 16 amino acids long. CDR1 is SGHRS, CDR2 YFSETQ, per germline. J lost 5 bases, V lost 0 bases, and 8 bases had no gene match. The CDR3 region has the DNA TGCGCCAGCAGCTTGGGGGAACTAGCGGGTCCGGAGACCCAGTACTTC. As protein: CASSLGELAGPETQYF.

The chain links TRBV2 to TRBJ2-7, with D hard to call. V was clipped by 2 bases and J by 6 bases, with 8 bases between them. Germline V gives CDR1 SNHLY, CDR2 FYNNEI. The CDR3 runs 12 residues. The CDR3: CASSETVLEQYF. The CDR3 bases are TGTGCCAGCAGTGAAACTGTTCTCGAGCAGTACTTC.

This chain connects TRBV11-3 to TRBJ2-2; 10 positions agree with TRBD2. V dropped 5 bases and J dropped 6; count of bases not matched to a gene: 6. CDR1 is SGHNT, CDR2 YENEEA, per germline. The CDR3 loop spans 15 amino acids. The DNA for the CDR3 is TGTGCCAGCAGCCCCCAGCTAGCGGGAGCCGGGGAGCTGTTTTTT. This codes for CASSPQLAGAGELFF.

The chain is built from TRBV11-3 and TRBJ2-3, with 8 bases that match TRBD1. V shed 2 bases and J 2 bases; nucleotides not matched to a gene: 3. Germline values: CDR1 SGHNT, CDR2 YENEEA. CDR3 size: 15 residues. The CDR3 reads CASSLRTGPTDTQYF. The CDR3 nucleotides are TGTGCCAGCAGCTTACGGACAGGGCCCACAGATACGCAGTATTTT.

The chain combines TRBV5-1 with TRBJ2-3; perhaps TRBD2 as D (6 bases). Trimming took 4 bases from V and 1 from J, leaving 10 bases between them. This CDR3 has 14 residues. The germline CDR1 and CDR2 sequences are SGHRS and YFSETQ. Written as DNA, the CDR3 is TGCGCCAGCAGCGGTAGCGGAGGCACAGATACGCAGTATTTT. Amino acid sequence: CASSGSGGTDTQYF.

CDR3 coding DNA: TGTGCCAGCAGTGAGGTAGGGAGGGCTAGCAATCAGCCCCAGCATTTT. Translation: CASSEVGRASNQPQHF. The genes are TRBV2 and TRBJ1-5, with no clear D. CDR1 and CDR2 (germline): SNHLY, FYNNEI. This CDR3 is 16 amino acids long. V lost 3 bases and J lost 0, with 12 bases in between.

This sequence joins TRBV7-2 and TRBJ2-3, with 9 nucleotides matching TRBD2. This CDR3 spans 16 amino acids. Losses at the gene ends were 2 bases for V and 3 bases for J; bases not matched to a gene: 6. The germline V gene encodes CDR1 SGHTA and CDR2 FQGNSA. The CDR3 DNA reads TGTGCCAGCAGCTTACTAGCGGGGTTGTGGACAGATACGCAGTATTTT. Translation gives CASSLLAGLWTDTQYF.

This chain joins TRBV5-6 and TRBJ1-2; TRBD1 matches 7 bases. There are 14 residues in the CDR3. The V segment lost 6 bases and the J segment 8 bases; nucleotides outside the gene matches: 13. Germline V gene data show CDR1 as SGHDT and CDR2 as YYEEEE. CDR3 coding DNA: TGTGCCAGCAACCACCGAAGGGGGCTCGGGGGCTACACCTTC. Amino acids: CASNHRRGLGGYTF.

The chain uses TRBV7-6 and TRBJ1-1; 8 nucleotides align to TRBD1. V lost 5 bases to trimming and J lost 1 base; unmatched junction nucleotides: 6. CDR1 SGHVS and CDR2 FNYEAQ come from the germline V gene. CDR3 size: 15 residues. CDR3 residues: CASSPRQGPNTEAFF. CDR3 sequence (DNA): TGTGCCAGCAGCCCCCGACAGGGGCCGAACACTGAAGCTTTCTTT.

The chain has TRBV6-6 and TRBJ2-5; 7 nucleotides agree with TRBD2. The V gene end was trimmed by 4 bases and the J gene end by 2 bases; junction bases not matched to a gene: 4. The length of the CDR3 is 14 residues. Germline CDR1 reads MNHNY; CDR2 reads SVGAGI (reference sequence). As DNA, the CDR3 is TGTGCCAGCAGTTCCCCGGGAGGACAAGAGACCCAGTACTTC. Amino acids: CASSSPGGQETQYF.

In its sample, this clone was seen once. The rearrangement joins TRBV18 to TRBJ1-1, with D uncertain. CDR3 length: 14 residues. Germline CDR1 reads KGHSH; CDR2 reads LQKENI. The V end was cut by 2 bases, the J end by 1 base, with 8 bases between. The CDR3 region has the DNA TGTGCCAGCTCACCAATCGCACAGAACACTGAAGCTTTCTTT. It is translated as CASSPIAQNTEAFF.

The chain uses TRBV4-1 and TRBJ1-2; TRBD1 matches at 8 bases. Per the germline V gene, CDR1 is MGHRA and CDR2 is YSYEKL. The V and J ends lost 4 bases and 7 bases, in that order; junction bases with no gene match: 5. The CDR3 spans 13 residues. CDR3 DNA: TGCGCCAGCAGCCGCCCGACAGGGGTTGGCTACACCTTC. It is translated as CASSRPTGVGYTF.

The gene calls are TRBV29-1 and TRBJ2-5; D possibly corresponds to TRBD1 (5 bases). This CDR3 is 14 amino acids long. V lost 3 bases to trimming and J lost 5 bases, with 16 bases between them. CDR1 is SQVTM, CDR2 ANQGSEA, per germline. CDR3 nucleotide sequence: TGCAGCGTTGACCGGCACAGGTTCCAGGAGACCCAGTACTTC. As protein: CSVDRHRFQETQYF.

For this clone: Relative to the germline gene, one junction end is altered; a read error may explain this. The genes are TRBV7-8 and TRBJ2-2, with a weak D call TRBD1 (5 bases). The germline CDR1 and CDR2 sequences are SGHVS and FQNEAQ. The CDR3 loop spans 13 amino acids. CDR3 nucleotides: TGTGCCAGCAGCTCAGGGAACCCCGGGGAGCTGTTTTTT. It is translated as CASSSGNPGELFF.

The rearrangement links TRBV25-1 to TRBJ2-3; 13 bases align to TRBD2. Germline CDR1 is MGHDK and CDR2 is SYGVNS. The junction had 7 bases not matched to a gene; V was cut back by 4 bases and J by 6 bases. CDR3 length equals 16 residues. CDR3 protein: CASSAWTSGRADTQYF. The CDR3 nucleotides are TGTGCCAGCAGTGCCTGGACTAGCGGGAGAGCGGATACGCAGTATTTT.

The chain carries TRBV5-1 and TRBJ2-3; TRBD2 matches 12 bases. The trim removed 5 bases at V and 8 bases at J, leaving 12 bases unmatched. The CDR3 runs to 16 residues. Germline CDR1 SGHRS, CDR2 YFSETQ. Written as DNA, the CDR3 is TGCGCCAGCAGGCCGGCCTCTAGCGGGGGGGGGACTACGCAGTATTTT. Amino acid sequence: CASRPASSGGGTTQYF.

In the case of this clone: The sample contains more than one DNA sequence encoding this CDR3. This sequence joins TRBV30 and TRBJ2-3; 8 bases agree with TRBD2. CDR3 length: 14 amino acids. Germline CDR1 GTSNPN, CDR2 SVGIG (reference sequence). V dropped 3 bases and J dropped 0; count of bases not matched to a gene: 2. CDR3 amino acids: CAWRPSGSTDTQYF. Here the CDR3 DNA reads TGTGCCTGGAGACCTAGCGGGAGCACAGATACGCAGTATTTT.

The V and J genes are TRBV2 and TRBJ2-2; TRBD2 aligns across 9 bases. Trimming at V came to 4 bases and at J to 6 bases, leaving 6 bases not matched to a gene. This CDR3 region has 15 residues. Germline CDR1 reads SNHLY; CDR2 reads FYNNEI. The CDR3 protein is CASSGWTSDPGELFF. The CDR3, as DNA: TGTGCCAGCAGTGGATGGACTAGCGATCCCGGGGAGCTGTTTTTT.

The chain is built from TRBV4-2 and TRBJ2-7; weak D call: TRBD1 (6 bases). V gave up 1 base and J gave up 2 bases, with 12 bases separating them. The CDR3 totals 15 residues. Germline loops: CDR1 LGHNA, CDR2 YNFKEQ. CDR3 protein: CASSQGGTYTYEQYF. The CDR3 region has the DNA TGTGCCAGCAGCCAAGGGGGGACATACACCTACGAGCAGTACTTC.

This rearrangement joins TRBV5-1 to TRBJ1-1, with a possible D match to TRBD1 (5 bases). This CDR3 is 11 amino acids long. V lost 0 bases and J lost 8, with 5 bases in between. Germline lookup yields CDR1 SGHRS and CDR2 YFSETQ. The CDR3 region is CASSLEGEAFF. CDR3 DNA sequence: TGCGCCAGCAGCTTGGAGGGGGAAGCTTTCTTT.

V usage is TRBV4-3 and J usage is TRBJ2-1; D is ambiguous. Per germline, CDR1 LGHNA and CDR2 YSLEER. The CDR3 is 15 residues long. The germline V and J ends were trimmed by 0 bases and 3 bases, with 9 bases remaining between them. CDR3 nucleotide sequence: TGCGCCAGCAGCCAAGATCTTCTAGACTACAATGAGCAGTTCTTC. Translation gives CASSQDLLDYNEQFF.

The chain uses TRBV6-1 and TRBJ2-5; 7 nucleotides line up with TRBD1. This CDR3 is built from 15 residues. The V and J ends lost 2 bases and 5 bases, in that order; junction bases with no gene match: 8. Germline V CDR1 and CDR2: MNHNS, SASEGT. CDR3 nucleotide sequence: TGTGCCAGCAGTGAAAGCGAGGGGGCGCGGGAGACCCAGTACTTC. This encodes CASSESEGARETQYF.

The chain couples TRBV7-9 to TRBJ1-3, with 8 nucleotides matching TRBD1. CDR3 length: 16 residues. V lost 5 bases and J lost 4; bases outside the gene matches: 10. Germline V lookup: CDR1 SEHNR, CDR2 FQNEAQ (reference sequence). The CDR3 sequence: CASSDAVGTGGNTIYF. CDR3 bases: TGTGCCAGCAGCGACGCGGTGGGGACAGGAGGAAACACCATATATTTT.